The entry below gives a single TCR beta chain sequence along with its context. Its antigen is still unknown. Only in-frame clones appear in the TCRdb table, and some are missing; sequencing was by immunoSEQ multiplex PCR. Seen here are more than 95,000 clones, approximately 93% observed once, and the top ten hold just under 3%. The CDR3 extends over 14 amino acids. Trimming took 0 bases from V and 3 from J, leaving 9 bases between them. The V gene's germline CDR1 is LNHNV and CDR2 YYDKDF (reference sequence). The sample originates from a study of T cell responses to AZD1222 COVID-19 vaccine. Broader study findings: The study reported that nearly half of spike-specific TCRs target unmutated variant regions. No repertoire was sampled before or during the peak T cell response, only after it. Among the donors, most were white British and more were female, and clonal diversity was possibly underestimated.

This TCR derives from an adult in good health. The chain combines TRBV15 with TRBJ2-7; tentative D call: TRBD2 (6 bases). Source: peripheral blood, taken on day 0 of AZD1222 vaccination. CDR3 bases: TGTGCCACCAGCAGAGAGCGGGGCGGCTACGAGCAGTACTTC. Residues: CATSRERGGYEQYF.